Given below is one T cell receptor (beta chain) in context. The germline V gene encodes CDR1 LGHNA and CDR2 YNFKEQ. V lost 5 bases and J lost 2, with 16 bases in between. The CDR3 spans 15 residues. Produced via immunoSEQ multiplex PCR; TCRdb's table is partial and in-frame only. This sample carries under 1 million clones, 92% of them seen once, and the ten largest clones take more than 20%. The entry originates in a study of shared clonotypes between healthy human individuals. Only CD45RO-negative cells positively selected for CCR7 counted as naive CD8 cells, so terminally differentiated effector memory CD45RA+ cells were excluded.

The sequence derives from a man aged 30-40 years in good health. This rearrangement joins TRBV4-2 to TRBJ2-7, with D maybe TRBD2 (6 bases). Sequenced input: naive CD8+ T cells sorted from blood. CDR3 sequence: CASSERRAPTYEQYF. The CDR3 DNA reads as TGTGCCAGCAGCGAAAGGAGGGCGCCTACCTACGAGCAGTACTTC.